The 5 T cell receptor beta chains below all came from one sample that was sequenced in a study of T cell clonality in common variable immunodeficiency (dated by TCRdb to about 2015). The library was built by means of the immunoSEQ multiplex PCR assay. Drawn from immuneACCESS, this table holds only the in-frame rearrangements with V and J called that TCRdb kept. Clones are partly lost; checked studies trace under half to an unresolved V gene and leave the rest unexplained. For this sample, about 39,000 clones appear and none is a singleton. 2.5% to 3% of the sample goes to the ten largest clones. The specimen sequenced was peripheral blood mononuclear cells. The receptors were sampled from a person aged 18 to 70 in good health.

In its sample, this clone was seen many times. The read terminates 3 residues before the CDR3 end, so the remaining end is supplied by the germline J gene. J is TRBJ1-1 and V is TRBV30; unclear D gene. This CDR3 comprises 15 residues. Germline CDR1 reads GTSNPN; CDR2 reads SVGIG (reference sequence). Between the trimmed V and J ends, which lost 0 bases and 0 bases, there was a span of 11 bases. The CDR3 reads CAWSVGGHMNTEAFF. The CDR3 DNA, read in part, is TGTGCCTGGAGTGTAGGTGGGCACATGAACACTGAA.

This clone was detected many times. The read gets to within 3 residues of the CDR3 end, and the germline J gene fills in the rest. V usage is TRBV18 and J usage is TRBJ2-7; D might be TRBD2 (6 bases). This CDR3 has 13 amino acids. The V gene lost 3 bases and the J gene lost 3 bases, with 9 bases spanning the gap. Germline V lookup: CDR1 KGHSH, CDR2 LQKENI. The chain's CDR3 is CASSPAGLYEQYF. The CDR3 bases that were read are TGTGCCAGCTCACCGGCGGGACTCTACGAG.

This clone has a count of ten or more. The read stops 3 residues short of the end of the CDR3; the missing end is completed from the germline J gene. This CDR3 is also generated by other DNA sequences in the sample. The chain has TRBV20-1 and TRBJ2-1; TRBD2 matches 11 bases. The CDR3 extends over 15 amino acids. The J segment lost 4 bases and the V segment lost 1 base, leaving 3 bases of the junction unmatched. Germline V lookup: CDR1 DFQATT, CDR2 SNEGSKA (reference sequence). This CDR3 reads CSARAGTSGYNEQFF. The DNA read from the CDR3 is TGCAGTGCTAGAGCAGGGACTAGCGGATACAATGAG.

This clone occurred many times. The CDR3 end falls 3 residues outside the read, so it is completed with the germline J gene. The same CDR3 can be traced to other DNA sequences in this sample. The chain employs TRBV10-3 and TRBJ2-7; D unclear. Looked up from germline, CDR1 is ENHRY and CDR2 is SYGVKD. V lost 3 bases and J lost 2, with 5 bases in between. The CDR3 consists of 12 residues. Partial CDR3 DNA: TGTGCCATCAGTGAACAGACCTACGAG. It translates to CAISEQTYE. The whole CDR3 is CAISEQTYEQYF.

The sample holds a few counts of this clone. The read terminates 3 residues ahead of where the CDR3 ends, so the germline J gene completes it. The chain has TRBV5-1 and TRBJ2-1; TRBD2 might be the D (5 bases). Germline V gives CDR1 SGHRS, CDR2 YFSETQ. CDR3 size: 16 residues. V was pared by 6 bases and J by 0 bases, with 16 bases between. Partial CDR3 DNA: TGCGCCAGCAACTTCCTGAGCGGAGGCTCCTACAATGAG. Its protein is CASNFLSGGSYNE. The whole CDR3 reads CASNFLSGGSYNEQFF.